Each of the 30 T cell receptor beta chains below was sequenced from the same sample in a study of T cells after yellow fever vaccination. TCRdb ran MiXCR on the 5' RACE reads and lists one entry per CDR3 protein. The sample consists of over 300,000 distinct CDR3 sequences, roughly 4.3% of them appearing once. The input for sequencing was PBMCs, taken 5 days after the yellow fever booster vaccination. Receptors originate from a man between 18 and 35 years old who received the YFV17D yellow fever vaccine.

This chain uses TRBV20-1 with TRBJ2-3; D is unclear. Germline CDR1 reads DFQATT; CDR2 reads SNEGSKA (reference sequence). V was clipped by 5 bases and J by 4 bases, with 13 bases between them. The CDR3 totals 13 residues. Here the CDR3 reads CSAGVGIPDTQYF. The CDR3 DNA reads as TGCAGTGCTGGGGTGGGGATTCCAGATACGCAGTATTTT.

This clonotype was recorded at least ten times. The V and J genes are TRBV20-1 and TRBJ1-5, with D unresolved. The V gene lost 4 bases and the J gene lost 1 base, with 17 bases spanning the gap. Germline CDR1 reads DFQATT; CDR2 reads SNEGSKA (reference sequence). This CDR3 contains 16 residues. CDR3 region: CSAIDGPIASNQPQHF. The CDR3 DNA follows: TGCAGTGCTATCGACGGGCCCATAGCGAGCAATCAGCCCCAGCATTTT.

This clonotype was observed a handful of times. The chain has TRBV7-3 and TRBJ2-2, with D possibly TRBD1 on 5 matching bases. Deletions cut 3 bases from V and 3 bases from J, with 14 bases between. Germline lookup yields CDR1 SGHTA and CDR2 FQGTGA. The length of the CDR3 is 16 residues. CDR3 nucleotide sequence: TGTGCCAGCAGCTTGTCTGGGGCAGGGTACACCGGGGAGCTGTTTTTT. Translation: CASSLSGAGYTGELFF.

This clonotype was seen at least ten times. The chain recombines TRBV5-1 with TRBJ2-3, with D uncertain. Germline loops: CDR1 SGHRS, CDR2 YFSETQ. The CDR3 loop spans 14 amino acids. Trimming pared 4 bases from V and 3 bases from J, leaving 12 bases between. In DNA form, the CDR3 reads TGCGCCAGCAGCCCCCAAGCCGGGACAGATACGCAGTATTTT. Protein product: CASSPQAGTDTQYF.

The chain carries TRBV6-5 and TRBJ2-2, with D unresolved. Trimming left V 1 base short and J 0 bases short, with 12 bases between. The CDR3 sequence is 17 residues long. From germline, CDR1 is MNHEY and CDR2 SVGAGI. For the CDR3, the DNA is TGTGCCAGCAGTTACTTCCCCCCCAGCCCGAACACCGGGGAGCTGTTTTTT. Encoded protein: CASSYFPPSPNTGELFF.

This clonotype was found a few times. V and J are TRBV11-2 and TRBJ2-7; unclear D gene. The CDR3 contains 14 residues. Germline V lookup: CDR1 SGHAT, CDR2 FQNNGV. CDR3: CASSLDRAAYEQYV. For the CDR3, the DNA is TGTGCCAGCAGCCTAGACCGGGCTGCCTACGAGCAGTACGTC.

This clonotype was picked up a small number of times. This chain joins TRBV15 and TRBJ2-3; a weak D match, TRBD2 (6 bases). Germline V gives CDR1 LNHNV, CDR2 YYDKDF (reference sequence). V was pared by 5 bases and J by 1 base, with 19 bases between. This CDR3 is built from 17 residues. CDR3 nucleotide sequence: TGTGCCACCAGCGGATACCCAAACTCGGGGGGCACAGATACGCAGTATTTT. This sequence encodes CATSGYPNSGGTDTQYF.

The CDR3 loop is CASAGGDNSPLHF. CDR3 nucleotide sequence: TGTGCCAGTGCAGGGGGTGATAATTCACCCCTCCACTTT. This chain joins TRBV10-3 and TRBJ1-6, with 7 bases fitting TRBD1. The ends lost 10 bases at V and 5 bases at J; junction bases unmatched: 5. The length of the CDR3 is 13 residues. Germline CDR1 is ENHRY and CDR2 is SYGVKD.

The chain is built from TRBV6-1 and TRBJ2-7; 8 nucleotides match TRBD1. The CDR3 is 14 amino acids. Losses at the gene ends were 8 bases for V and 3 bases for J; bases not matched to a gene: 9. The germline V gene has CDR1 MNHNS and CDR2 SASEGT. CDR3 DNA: TGTGCCAGCGGAGACAGGGGTAAGAGCTACGAGCAGTACGTC. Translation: CASGDRGKSYEQYV.

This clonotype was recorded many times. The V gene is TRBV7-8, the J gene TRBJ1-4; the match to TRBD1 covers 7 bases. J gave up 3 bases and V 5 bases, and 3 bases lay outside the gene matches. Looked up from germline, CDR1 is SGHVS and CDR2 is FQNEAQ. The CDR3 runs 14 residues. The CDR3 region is CASSPGQSNEKLFF. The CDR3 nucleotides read TGTGCCAGCAGCCCGGGACAGTCTAATGAAAAACTGTTTTTT.

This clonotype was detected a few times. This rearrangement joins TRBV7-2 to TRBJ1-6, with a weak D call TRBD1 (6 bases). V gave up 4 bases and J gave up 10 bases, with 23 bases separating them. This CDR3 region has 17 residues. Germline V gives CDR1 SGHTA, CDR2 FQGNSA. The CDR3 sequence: CASSSGRGATSHSPLHF. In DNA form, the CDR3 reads TGTGCCAGCAGCTCCGGCAGGGGCGCAACCTCCCACTCACCCCTCCACTTT.

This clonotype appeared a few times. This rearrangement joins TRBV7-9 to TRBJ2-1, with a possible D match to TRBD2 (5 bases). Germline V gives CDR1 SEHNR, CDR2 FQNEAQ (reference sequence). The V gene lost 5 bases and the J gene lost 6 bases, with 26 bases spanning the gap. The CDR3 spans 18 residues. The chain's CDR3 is CASSDLRVTGKIRNEQFF. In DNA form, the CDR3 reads TGTGCCAGCAGCGACCTTAGGGTGACGGGAAAGATCCGCAATGAGCAGTTCTTC.

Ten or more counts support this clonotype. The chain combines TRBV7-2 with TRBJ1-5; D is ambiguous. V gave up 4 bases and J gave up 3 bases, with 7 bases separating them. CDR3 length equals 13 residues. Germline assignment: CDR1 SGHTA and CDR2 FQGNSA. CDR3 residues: CASSSDYNQPQHF. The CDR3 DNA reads TGTGCCAGCAGCTCGGACTACAATCAGCCCCAGCATTTT.

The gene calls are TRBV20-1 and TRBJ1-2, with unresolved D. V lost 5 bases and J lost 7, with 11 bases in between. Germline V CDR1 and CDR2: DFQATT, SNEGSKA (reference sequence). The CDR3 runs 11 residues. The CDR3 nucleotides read TGCAGTGCTCATGGCGGGATTGGCTACACCTTC. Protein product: CSAHGGIGYTF.

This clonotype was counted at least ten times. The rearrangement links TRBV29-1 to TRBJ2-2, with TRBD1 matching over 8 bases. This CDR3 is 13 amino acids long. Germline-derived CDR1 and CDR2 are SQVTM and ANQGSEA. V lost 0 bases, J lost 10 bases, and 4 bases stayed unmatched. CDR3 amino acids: CSVEDMGQVELFF. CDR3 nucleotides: TGCAGCGTTGAAGATATGGGACAGGTGGAGCTGTTTTTT.

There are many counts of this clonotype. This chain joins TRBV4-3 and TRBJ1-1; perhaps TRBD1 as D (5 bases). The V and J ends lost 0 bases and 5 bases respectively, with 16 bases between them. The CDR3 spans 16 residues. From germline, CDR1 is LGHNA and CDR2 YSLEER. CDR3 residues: CASSQEEGDRRTEAFF. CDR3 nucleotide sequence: TGCGCCAGCAGCCAAGAGGAGGGAGACAGACGGACTGAAGCTTTCTTT.

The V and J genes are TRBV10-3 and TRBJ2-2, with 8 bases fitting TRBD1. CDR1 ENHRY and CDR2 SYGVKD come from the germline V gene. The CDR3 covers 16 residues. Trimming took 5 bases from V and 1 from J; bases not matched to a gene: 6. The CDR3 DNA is TGTGCCATCAGTCCCTTGGACAGGGAGAACACCGGGGAGCTGTTTTTT. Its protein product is CAISPLDRENTGELFF.

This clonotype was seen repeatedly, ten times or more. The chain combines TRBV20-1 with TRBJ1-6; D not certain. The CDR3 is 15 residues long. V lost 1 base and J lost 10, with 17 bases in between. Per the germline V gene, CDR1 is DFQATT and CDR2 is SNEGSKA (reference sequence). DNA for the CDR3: TGCAGTGCTAGAGGTAGCCCCGTTGCGGGGTCACCCCTCCACTTT. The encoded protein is CSARGSPVAGSPLHF.

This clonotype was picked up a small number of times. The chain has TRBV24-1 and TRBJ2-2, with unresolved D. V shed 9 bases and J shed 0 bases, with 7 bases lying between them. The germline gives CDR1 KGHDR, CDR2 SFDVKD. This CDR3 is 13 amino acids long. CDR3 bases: TGTGCCACCTATTCACCGAACACCGGGGAGCTGTTTTTT. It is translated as CATYSPNTGELFF.

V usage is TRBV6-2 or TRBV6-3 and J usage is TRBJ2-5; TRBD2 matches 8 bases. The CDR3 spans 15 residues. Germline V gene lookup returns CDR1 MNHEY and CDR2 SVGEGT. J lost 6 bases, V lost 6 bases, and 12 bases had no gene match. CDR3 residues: CASRPVTGGPKTQYF. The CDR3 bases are TGTGCCAGCAGGCCCGTAACGGGGGGGCCGAAGACCCAGTACTTC.

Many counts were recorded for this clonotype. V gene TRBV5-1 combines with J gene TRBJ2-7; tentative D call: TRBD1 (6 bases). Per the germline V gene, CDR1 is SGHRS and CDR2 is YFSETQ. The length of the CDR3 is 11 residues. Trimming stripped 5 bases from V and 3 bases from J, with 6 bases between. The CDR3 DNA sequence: TGCGCCAGCAGGGACAGCTACGAGCAGTACTTC. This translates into CASRDSYEQYF.

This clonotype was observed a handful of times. CDR3 nucleotide sequence: TGTGCCAGCAGCCAAGAAAGACACTACCTTACCTACGAGCAGTACTTC. Protein: CASSQERHYLTYEQYF. This chain uses TRBV14 with TRBJ2-7; no firm D call. The ends were cut back, 0 bases at V and 2 bases at J, with 14 bases in the middle. This CDR3 contains 16 residues. Germline CDR1 and CDR2: SGHDN and FVKESK.

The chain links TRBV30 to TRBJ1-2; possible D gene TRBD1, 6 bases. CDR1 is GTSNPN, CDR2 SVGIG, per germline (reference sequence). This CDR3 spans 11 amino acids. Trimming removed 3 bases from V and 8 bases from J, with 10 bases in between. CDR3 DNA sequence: TGTGCCTGGAGAAAAGGGGGGGGCTACACCTTC. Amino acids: CAWRKGGGYTF.

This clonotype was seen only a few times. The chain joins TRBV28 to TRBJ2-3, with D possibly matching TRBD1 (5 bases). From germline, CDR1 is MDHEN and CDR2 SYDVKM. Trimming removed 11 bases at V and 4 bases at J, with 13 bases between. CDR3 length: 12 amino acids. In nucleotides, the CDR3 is TGTGCCTCTTGGGGCAGACCAGATACGCAGTATTTT. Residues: CASWGRPDTQYF.

This CDR3 reads CASSENRGDTQPQHF. The CDR3 nucleotides read TGTGCCAGCAGCGAAAACAGGGGAGACACTCAGCCCCAGCATTTT. J is TRBJ1-5 and V is TRBV6-2 or TRBV6-3; 7 nucleotides agree with TRBD1. The germline CDR1 and CDR2 sequences are MNHEY and SVGEGT. The CDR3 loop spans 15 amino acids. V shed 6 bases, J shed 6 bases, and the junction held 11 bases outside the gene matches.

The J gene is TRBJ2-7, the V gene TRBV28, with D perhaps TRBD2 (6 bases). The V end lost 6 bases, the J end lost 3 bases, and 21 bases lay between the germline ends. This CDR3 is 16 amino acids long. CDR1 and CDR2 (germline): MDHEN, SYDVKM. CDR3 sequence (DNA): TGTGCCAGCAGCCAGGGTCGGACTAACCAGTTCTACGAGCAGTACGTC. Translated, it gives CASSQGRTNQFYEQYV.

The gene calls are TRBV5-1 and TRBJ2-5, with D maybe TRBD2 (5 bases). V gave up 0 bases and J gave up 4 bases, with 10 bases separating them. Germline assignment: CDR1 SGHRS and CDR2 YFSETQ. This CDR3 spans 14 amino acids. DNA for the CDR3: TGCGCCAGCAGCTTGGGGCGGGCTGGAGAGACCCAGTACTTC. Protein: CASSLGRAGETQYF.

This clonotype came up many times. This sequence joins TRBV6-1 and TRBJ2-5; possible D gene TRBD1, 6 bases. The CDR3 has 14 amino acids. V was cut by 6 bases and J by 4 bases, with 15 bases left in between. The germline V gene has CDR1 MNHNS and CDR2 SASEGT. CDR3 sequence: CASSPTGSGETQYF. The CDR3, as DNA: TGTGCCAGCAGCCCGACAGGTTCGGGAGAGACCCAGTACTTC.

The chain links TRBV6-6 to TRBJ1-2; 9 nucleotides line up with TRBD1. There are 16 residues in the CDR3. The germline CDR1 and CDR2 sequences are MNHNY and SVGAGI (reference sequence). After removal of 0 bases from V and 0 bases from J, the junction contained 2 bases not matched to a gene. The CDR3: CASSYSTGGANYGYTF. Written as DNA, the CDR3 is TGTGCCAGCAGTTACTCTACAGGGGGCGCTAACTATGGCTACACCTTC.

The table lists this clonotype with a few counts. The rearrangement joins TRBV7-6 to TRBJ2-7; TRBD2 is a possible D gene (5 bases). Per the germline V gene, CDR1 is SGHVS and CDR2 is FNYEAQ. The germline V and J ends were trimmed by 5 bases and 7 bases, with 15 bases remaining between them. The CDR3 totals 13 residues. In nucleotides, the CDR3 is TGTGCCAGCAGCCCCGGGAAGGTCTTTGAGCAGTACTTC. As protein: CASSPGKVFEQYF.